The entry that follows covers one T cell receptor beta chain sequence. The target antigen is unknown. This specimen comes from a study of T cells in localized non-small cell lung cancer. Study-wide results and caveats: Overall survival was longer when the density of T cells in the blood was higher. Adjacent lung tissue had a median roughly 62 of the top 100 clones found in the tumor. The tumor had only one region sequenced, so heterogeneity remains possible. Compared with tumor, uninvolved adjacent lung displayed greater T cell clonality, ranking highest overall.

The repertoire was sequenced with immunoSEQ multiplex PCR; TCRdb's copy has only in-frame clones and lacks some. The sample carries around 14,000 clones, roughly four fifths recorded once. The CDR3 contains 13 residues. The ends were cut back, 9 bases at V and 7 bases at J, with 13 bases in the middle. Germline CDR1 WNHNN, CDR2 SYGVQD (reference sequence). This receptor was taken from a female donor of 60 years or more with stage I squamous cell lung carcinoma. The material was peripheral blood, obtained before any cancer treatment. The rearrangement uses TRBV10-1 and TRBJ1-6, with a weak D call TRBD1 (6 bases). CDR3: CASRGSNNSPLHF. In DNA, the CDR3 is TGCGCCAGTAGGGGGTCGAACAATTCACCCCTCCACTTT.